Each of the 28 T cell receptor beta chains below was sequenced from the same sample in a study of vaccination and CD4 T cells after COVID-19. CD4+ T cells that had been cultured provided DNA sequenced with the Oncomine TCR Beta short-read assay. TCRdb reprocessed the PCR reads via MiXCR and lists one record per CDR3 protein. The table includes over 10,000 distinct CDR3 sequences, 60% detected once. Treatment specified: roughly 10-day PBMC culture with coronavirus spike peptide pools or control peptides (ViraFEST assay). Their target antigens are unknown. Sequencing was carried out using CD4+ T cells from blood, cultured in vitro. The receptors originated from a human donor who had recovered from COVID-19.

The rearrangement links TRBV12-3 or TRBV12-4 to TRBJ2-5; D remains unclear. Trimming removed 4 bases at V and 4 bases at J, with 7 bases between. This CDR3 spans 12 amino acids. CDR3 amino acids: CASSWRLETQYF. The CDR3 DNA is TGTGCCAGCAGTTGGCGTCTAGAGACCCAGTACTTC.

The CDR3 sequence is CASSWMTGAGNTIYF. CDR3 DNA sequence: TGTGCCAGCAGTTGGATGACAGGGGCTGGAAACACCATATATTTT. The rearrangement joins TRBV28 to TRBJ1-3, with TRBD1 matching over 8 bases. From germline, CDR1 is MDHEN and CDR2 SYDVKM. The trim removed 4 bases at V and 2 bases at J, leaving 4 bases unmatched. There are 15 residues in the CDR3.

This clonotype was picked up a small number of times. The chain employs TRBV7-2 and TRBJ2-2; D possibly corresponds to TRBD2 (5 bases). Germline V lookup: CDR1 SGHTA, CDR2 FQGNSA. V was trimmed by 5 bases and J by 6 bases, leaving 10 bases between them. This CDR3 has 13 residues. CDR3 residues: CASSPGWAGELFF. The CDR3 nucleotides are TGTGCCAGCAGCCCGGGGTGGGCCGGGGAGCTGTTTTTT.

A few counts support this clonotype. The V and J genes are TRBV20-1 and TRBJ2-5; a weak D match, TRBD2 (6 bases). The CDR3 is made up of 13 amino acids. The V and J ends lost 2 bases and 5 bases respectively, with 12 bases between them. Germline-derived CDR1 and CDR2 are DFQATT and SNEGSKA (reference sequence). The CDR3 loop is CSARPGGKETQYF. The DNA for the CDR3 is TGCAGTGCTAGACCTGGCGGGAAGGAGACCCAGTACTTC.

V is TRBV5-8 and J is TRBJ2-7, with a weak D call TRBD2 (6 bases). From germline, CDR1 is SGHTS and CDR2 YDEGEE. This CDR3 has 16 residues. V was pared by 6 bases and J by 5 bases, with 24 bases between. Written as DNA, the CDR3 is TGTGCCAGCATCGACGGGGTGCGGACTAACCCTAACGAGCAGTACTTC. Translation: CASIDGVRTNPNEQYF.

This clonotype was seen more than once but under ten times. J is TRBJ1-6 and V is TRBV6-1; D is uncertain. Trimming removed 8 bases from V and 10 bases from J, with 21 bases in between. The CDR3 is 15 amino acids. Germline V lookup: CDR1 MNHNS, CDR2 SASEGT. The CDR3 DNA reads as TGTGCCAGCTCCTACTCCAATCCCCAAGGGTCACCCCTCCACTTT. The encoded protein is CASSYSNPQGSPLHF.

J is TRBJ2-7 and V is TRBV6-2 or TRBV6-3, with D possibly TRBD1 on 5 matching bases. The germline gives CDR1 MNHEY, CDR2 SVGEGT. The CDR3 totals 14 residues. Trimming took off 3 bases at V and 2 bases at J, with 11 bases between the two ends. CDR3 protein: CASSYIGVTYEQYF. CDR3 sequence (DNA): TGTGCCAGCAGTTATATAGGGGTGACCTACGAGCAGTACTTC.

The chain combines TRBV19 with TRBJ2-7, with TRBD1 matching 8 bases. V shed 5 bases and J 0 bases; nucleotides not matched to a gene: 6. The CDR3 is 15 residues long. From germline, CDR1 is LNHDA and CDR2 SQIVND (reference sequence). This CDR3 is CASSRTGRSSYEQYF. The CDR3, as DNA: TGTGCCAGTAGTCGGACAGGGAGGAGCTCCTACGAGCAGTACTTC. The full variable domain, its missing parts supplied by reference TRBV19 and TRBJ2-7, is DGGITQSPKYLFRKEGQNVTLSCEQNLNHDAMYWYRQDPGQGLRLIYYSQIVNDFQKGDIAEGYSVSREKKESFPLTVTSAQKNPTAFYLCASSRTGRSSYEQYFGPGTRLTVT.

This sequence joins TRBV20-1 and TRBJ2-3; TRBD2 aligns across 11 bases. Germline V gene lookup returns CDR1 DFQATT and CDR2 SNEGSKA (reference sequence). The CDR3 has 15 residues. V lost 6 bases, J lost 2 bases, and 7 bases stayed unmatched. The CDR3 here is CSASSGRTVTDTQYF. DNA of the CDR3: TGCAGTGCCTCTAGCGGGAGGACAGTCACAGATACGCAGTATTTT.

The CDR3: CASSFRQGAQPQHF. CDR3 in DNA: TGTGCCAGCAGTTTTAGGCAGGGGGCCCAGCCCCAGCATTTT. The chain links TRBV12-3 or TRBV12-4 to TRBJ1-5, with 8 bases aligning to TRBD1. Losses at the gene ends were 3 bases for V and 7 bases for J; bases not matched to a gene: 5. This CDR3 comprises 14 residues.

In this sample, this clonotype turned up a few times. The chain recombines TRBV20-1 with TRBJ2-3, with 10 bases lining up with TRBD2. The CDR3 is 14 residues long. V gave up 3 bases and J gave up 1 base; unmatched junction bases: 1. Germline CDR1 reads DFQATT; CDR2 reads SNEGSKA (reference sequence). CDR3 bases: TGCAGTGCTAGTGGACTAGCGGGCACAGATACGCAGTATTTT. The encoded protein is CSASGLAGTDTQYF.

This chain connects TRBV7-2 to TRBJ1-5; possible D gene TRBD1, 5 bases. The V end was cut by 2 bases, the J end by 5 bases, with 13 bases between. Germline assignment: CDR1 SGHTA and CDR2 FQGNSA. The CDR3 is 15 amino acids. In DNA form, the CDR3 reads TGTGCCAGCAGCTTAAGGCAGGGACTTGATCAGCCCCAGCATTTT. It encodes CASSLRQGLDQPQHF.

This chain connects TRBV20-1 to TRBJ2-5; D is ambiguous. The V end was cut by 1 base, the J end by 4 bases, with 10 bases between. The CDR3 sequence is 13 residues long. The germline V gene has CDR1 DFQATT and CDR2 SNEGSKA (reference sequence). This CDR3 is CSARVIGGETQYF. DNA for the CDR3: TGCAGTGCTAGAGTGATCGGCGGAGAGACCCAGTACTTC.

This clonotype came up a few times. The V gene is TRBV20-1, the J gene TRBJ1-6, with D maybe TRBD1 (6 bases). The CDR3 contains 12 residues. Germline V gives CDR1 DFQATT, CDR2 SNEGSKA (reference sequence). This CDR3 reads CGSWTVNSPLHF. CDR3 coding DNA: TGCGGATCATGGACAGTTAATTCACCCCTCCACTTT.

This clonotype was detected only a few times. The gene calls are TRBV20-1 and TRBJ2-3; D not certain. Germline-derived CDR1 and CDR2 are DFQATT and SNEGSKA (reference sequence). Trimming left V 6 bases short and J 6 bases short, with 19 bases between. This CDR3 is built from 14 residues. CDR3 coding DNA: TGCAGTGCAGCTACCTTGGTTGGGTTCGATACGCAGTATTTT. It specifies CSAATLVGFDTQYF.

The sample holds a few counts of this clonotype. The genes are TRBV20-1 and TRBJ2-3, with D possibly matching TRBD2 (6 bases). V shed 5 bases and J shed 2 bases, with 11 bases lying between them. CDR1 is DFQATT, CDR2 SNEGSKA, per germline (reference sequence). The CDR3 loop spans 13 amino acids. In DNA, the CDR3 is TGCAGTGCTCCGGGACTCTCCACAGATACGCAGTATTTT. It is translated as CSAPGLSTDTQYF.

Only one count was recorded for this clonotype. The V call is TRBV20-1, the J call TRBJ1-5; D unclear. The germline CDR1 and CDR2 sequences are DFQATT and SNEGSKA (reference sequence). The CDR3 contains 14 residues. Trimming shortened V by 0 bases and J by 1 base, and 7 bases separated the two germline ends. The CDR3 DNA sequence: TGCAGTGCTAGAGAGGACTTAAGCAATCAGCCCCAGCATTTT. Encoded protein: CSAREDLSNQPQHF.

The V gene is TRBV10-3, the J gene TRBJ2-2; 13 nucleotides agree with TRBD2. Germline-derived CDR1 and CDR2 are ENHRY and SYGVKD. Trimming at V came to 5 bases and at J to 4 bases, leaving 7 bases not matched to a gene. There are 17 residues in the CDR3. The DNA of the CDR3 is TGTGCCATCAGTCTACTAGCGGGAGGGCCAAGCACCGGGGAGCTGTTTTTT. Its protein product is CAISLLAGGPSTGELFF.

The chain is built from TRBV19 and TRBJ1-5, with D possibly being TRBD1 (5 bases). Trimming pared 2 bases from V and 3 bases from J, leaving 11 bases between. Germline V gene lookup returns CDR1 LNHDA and CDR2 SQIVND (reference sequence). This CDR3 spans 15 amino acids. DNA for the CDR3: TGTGCCAGTAGTATATCGCCAGGGTTCAATCAGCCCCAGCATTTT. Its translation is CASSISPGFNQPQHF.

In its sample, this clonotype was seen a few times. The chain carries TRBV20-1 and TRBJ1-5, with unresolved D. The CDR3 is 16 amino acids. Trimming took off 3 bases at V and 3 bases at J, with 18 bases between the two ends. Germline-derived CDR1 and CDR2 are DFQATT and SNEGSKA (reference sequence). CDR3 region: CSASRGGGSHNQPQHF. For the CDR3, the DNA is TGCAGTGCTAGCCGTGGTGGTGGTAGCCACAATCAGCCCCAGCATTTT.

V gene TRBV21-1 combines with J gene TRBJ2-3. TRBV21-1 is a known pseudogene. This CDR3 contains 18 residues. CDR3 sequence reads: CASSKACWPSPSTDTQYF. The CDR3, as DNA: TGTGCCAGCAGCAAAGCTTGCTGGCCTTCACCTAGCACAGATACGCAGTATTTT.

This clonotype was counted a few times. The V gene is TRBV15, the J gene TRBJ1-5; D is unresolved. This CDR3 has 14 amino acids. The V end lost 1 base, the J end lost 4 bases, and 8 bases lay between the germline ends. Looked up from germline, CDR1 is LNHNV and CDR2 is YYDKDF (reference sequence). The CDR3 reads CATSRAGGNQPQHF. The DNA of the CDR3 is TGTGCCACCAGCAGAGCGGGAGGGAATCAGCCCCAGCATTTT.

This chain links TRBV20-1 with TRBJ2-3; TRBD2 aligns across 9 bases. This CDR3 region has 18 residues. Trimming cost V 2 bases and J 2 bases; bases outside gene matches: 14. In germline, CDR1 is DFQATT, CDR2 SNEGSKA (reference sequence). CDR3 bases: TGCAGTGCTAGATACGGGACCGCGGCTAGCGGGATCACAGATACGCAGTATTTT. Its protein is CSARYGTAASGITDTQYF.

This chain connects TRBV6-1 to TRBJ2-1; TRBD2 aligns across 10 bases. The CDR3 sequence is 14 residues long. Trimming at V came to 7 bases and at J to 7 bases, leaving 7 bases not matched to a gene. CDR1 and CDR2 (germline): MNHNS, SASEGT. The CDR3 nucleotides are TGTGCCAGCACGGCTAGCGGGAGCGGGAATGAGCAGTTCTTC. As protein: CASTASGSGNEQFF.

The chain is built from TRBV6-1 and TRBJ1-2; tentatively, D is TRBD1 (6 bases). The CDR3 sequence is 15 residues long. Germline CDR1 MNHNS, CDR2 SASEGT. V lost 6 bases to trimming and J lost 7 bases, with 21 bases between them. Here the CDR3 reads CASSRIPPGGGGYTF. CDR3 nucleotides: TGTGCCAGCAGCCGCATTCCGCCAGGAGGGGGTGGCTACACCTTC.

This clonotype was recorded only once. CDR3 nucleotide sequence: TGCAGTGCGGCAGTTCTTTCGTACGAGCAGTACTTC. It yields the protein CSAAVLSYEQYF. The genes are TRBV20-1 and TRBJ2-7; D is unresolved. V lost 6 bases to trimming and J lost 4 bases, with 13 bases between them. CDR3 length: 12 amino acids. Germline V gene data show CDR1 as DFQATT and CDR2 as SNEGSKA (reference sequence).

The chain has TRBV9 and TRBJ1-3; unclear D gene. Germline V gene lookup returns CDR1 SGDLS and CDR2 YYNGEE. V was clipped by 2 bases and J by 2 bases, with 8 bases between them. The CDR3 length is 14 residues. DNA of the CDR3: TGTGCCAGCAGCGTGACGGGAACTGGAAACACCATATATTTT. Its translation is CASSVTGTGNTIYF.

V and J are TRBV28 and TRBJ1-6; D gene unclear. Germline CDR1 and CDR2: MDHEN and SYDVKM. Trimming took off 5 bases at V and 8 bases at J, with 10 bases between the two ends. The CDR3 has 13 residues. Written as DNA, the CDR3 is TGTGCCAGCAGTGGACCCTCTTATTCACCCCTCCACTTT. It specifies CASSGPSYSPLHF.